This paragraph reports one T cell receptor (beta chain). This specimen comes from a study of blood T cell repertoires in COVID-19. Original processing methods: The authors estimated nucleated cell counts from reference gene primer amplification. Assay: immunoSEQ multiplex PCR; the TCRdb copy retains only in-frame clones and omits some. V and J calls and clone size are given by that table; D and trimming were obtained from the DNA. Of 150,000 to 200,000 clones listed, 82% are singletons. V lost 0 bases to trimming and J lost 5 bases, with 9 bases between them. Looked up from germline, CDR1 is SGHNT and CDR2 is YYREEE (reference sequence). This CDR3 spans 14 amino acids. All enrollees were roughly 18 to 89 years old and from 25 or so US areas. Cohorts were based on clinical histories the participants reported.

The gene calls are TRBV5-4 and TRBJ1-5; D is possibly TRBD1 (6 bases). The sequence was obtained from a woman aged 60-75 years with acute COVID-19. Source material: PBMCs or T cells enriched from blood (not recorded which). This CDR3 is CASSLGGPDQPQHF. The CDR3 DNA sequence: TGTGCCAGCAGCTTGGGGGGGCCGGATCAGCCCCAGCATTTT.